Here is one T cell receptor (beta chain) with its context. Trimming removed 3 bases at V and 10 bases at J, with 10 bases between. CDR3 length equals 12 residues. From germline, CDR1 is ENHRY and CDR2 SYGVKD. These data come from a study of blood T cell repertoires in COVID-19. Sequencing used immunoSEQ multiplex PCR; TCRdb keeps in-frame clones, though not all of them. The table shows 200,000 to 250,000 clones, with 85% to 90% occurring only once. The sample comprised peripheral blood. V gene TRBV10-3 combines with J gene TRBJ2-1; TRBD2 might be the D (6 bases). This clonotype was sampled from a man aged 25 to 40 with COVID-19, enrolled during active disease. In DNA form, the CDR3 reads TGTGCCATCAGTGATGGGGACTGGGAGCAGTTCTTC. It yields the protein CAISDGDWEQFF.